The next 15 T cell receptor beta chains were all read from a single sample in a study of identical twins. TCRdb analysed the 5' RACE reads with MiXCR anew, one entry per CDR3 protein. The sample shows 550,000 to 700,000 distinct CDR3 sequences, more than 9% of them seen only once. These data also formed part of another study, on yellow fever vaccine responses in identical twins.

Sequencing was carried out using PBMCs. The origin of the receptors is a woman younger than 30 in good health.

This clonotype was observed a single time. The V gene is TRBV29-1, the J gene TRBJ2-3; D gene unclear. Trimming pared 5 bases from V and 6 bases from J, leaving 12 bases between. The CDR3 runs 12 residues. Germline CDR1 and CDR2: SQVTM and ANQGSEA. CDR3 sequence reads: CSVKKGPDTQYF. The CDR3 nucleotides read TGCAGCGTTAAGAAGGGCCCTGATACGCAGTATTTT.

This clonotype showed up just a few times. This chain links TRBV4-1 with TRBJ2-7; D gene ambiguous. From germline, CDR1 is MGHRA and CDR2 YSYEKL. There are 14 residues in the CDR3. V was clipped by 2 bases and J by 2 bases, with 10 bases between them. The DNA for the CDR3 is TGCGCCAGCAGCCAACATCCAACAGCCTACGAGCAGTACTTC. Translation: CASSQHPTAYEQYF.

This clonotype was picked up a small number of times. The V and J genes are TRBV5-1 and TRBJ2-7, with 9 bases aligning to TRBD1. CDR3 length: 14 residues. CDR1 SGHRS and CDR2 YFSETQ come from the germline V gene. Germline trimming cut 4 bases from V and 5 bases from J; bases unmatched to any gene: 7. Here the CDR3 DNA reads TGCGCCAGCAGCCTTGGGACAGGGATCCACGAGCAGTACTTC. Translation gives CASSLGTGIHEQYF.

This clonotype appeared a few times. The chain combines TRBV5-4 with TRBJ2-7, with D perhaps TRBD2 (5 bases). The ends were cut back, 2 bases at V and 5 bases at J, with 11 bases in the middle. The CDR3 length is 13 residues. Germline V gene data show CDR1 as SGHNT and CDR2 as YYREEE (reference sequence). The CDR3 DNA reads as TGTGCCAGCAGCTTAAATCGGCGGGACGAGCAGTACTTC. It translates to CASSLNRRDEQYF.

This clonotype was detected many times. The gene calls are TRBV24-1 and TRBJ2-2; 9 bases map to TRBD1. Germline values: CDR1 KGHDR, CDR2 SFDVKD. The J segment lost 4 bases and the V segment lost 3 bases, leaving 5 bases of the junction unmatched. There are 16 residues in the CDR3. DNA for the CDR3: TGTGCCACCAGTGATATGACAGGGGGAGTCACCGGGGAGCTGTTTTTT. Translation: CATSDMTGGVTGELFF.

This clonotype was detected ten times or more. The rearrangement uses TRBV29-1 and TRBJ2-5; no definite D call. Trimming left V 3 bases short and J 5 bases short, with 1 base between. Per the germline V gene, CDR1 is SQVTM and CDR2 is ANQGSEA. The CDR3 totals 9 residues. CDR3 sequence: CSVEETQYF. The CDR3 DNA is TGCAGCGTTGAGGAGACCCAGTACTTC.

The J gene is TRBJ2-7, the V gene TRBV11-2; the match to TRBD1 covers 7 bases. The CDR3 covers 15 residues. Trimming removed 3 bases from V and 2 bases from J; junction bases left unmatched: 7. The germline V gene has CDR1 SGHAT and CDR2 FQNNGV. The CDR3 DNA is TGTGCCAGCAGCTTCAAAGACAGGGTTCCCTACGAGCAGTACTTC. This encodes CASSFKDRVPYEQYF.

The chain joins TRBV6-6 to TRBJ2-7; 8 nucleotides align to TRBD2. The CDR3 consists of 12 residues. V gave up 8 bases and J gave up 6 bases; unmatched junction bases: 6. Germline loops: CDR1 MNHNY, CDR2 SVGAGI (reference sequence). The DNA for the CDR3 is TGTGCCAGCTGGAGCGGGAGCGGCGAGCAGTACTTC. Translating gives CASWSGSGEQYF.

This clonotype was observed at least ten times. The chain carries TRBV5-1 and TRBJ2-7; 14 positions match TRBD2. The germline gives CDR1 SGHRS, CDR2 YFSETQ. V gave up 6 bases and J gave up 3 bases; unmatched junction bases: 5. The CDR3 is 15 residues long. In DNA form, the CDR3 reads TGCGCCAGCAACTCGGGACTAGCGGGAGACTACGAGCAGTACTTC. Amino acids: CASNSGLAGDYEQYF.

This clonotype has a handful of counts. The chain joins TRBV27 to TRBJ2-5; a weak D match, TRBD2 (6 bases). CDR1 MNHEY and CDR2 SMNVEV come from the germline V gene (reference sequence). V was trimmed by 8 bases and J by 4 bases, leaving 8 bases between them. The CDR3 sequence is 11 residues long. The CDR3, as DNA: TGTGCCAGCGGGAGGCGAGAGACCCAGTACTTC. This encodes CASGRRETQYF.

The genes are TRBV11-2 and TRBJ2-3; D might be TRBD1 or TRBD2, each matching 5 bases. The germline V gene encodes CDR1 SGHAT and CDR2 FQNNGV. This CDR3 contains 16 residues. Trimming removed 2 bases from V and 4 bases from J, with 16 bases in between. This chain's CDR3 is CASSLRWETEADTQYF. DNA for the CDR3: TGTGCCAGCAGCTTAAGATGGGAGACAGAAGCAGATACGCAGTATTTT.

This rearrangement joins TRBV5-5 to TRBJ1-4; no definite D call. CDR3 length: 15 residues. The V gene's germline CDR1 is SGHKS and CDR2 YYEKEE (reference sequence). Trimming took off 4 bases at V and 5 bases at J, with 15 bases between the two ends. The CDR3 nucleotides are TGTGCCAGCAGCCTCCTTGGCGAGCCCAATGAAAAACTGTTTTTT. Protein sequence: CASSLLGEPNEKLFF.

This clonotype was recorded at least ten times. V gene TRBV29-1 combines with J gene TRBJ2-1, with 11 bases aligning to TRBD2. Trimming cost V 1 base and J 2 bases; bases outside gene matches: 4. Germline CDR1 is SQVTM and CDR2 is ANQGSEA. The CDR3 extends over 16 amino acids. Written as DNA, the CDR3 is TGCAGCGTTGAAGGGTTAGCGGGAGGGCCCTACAATGAGCAGTTCTTC. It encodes CSVEGLAGGPYNEQFF.

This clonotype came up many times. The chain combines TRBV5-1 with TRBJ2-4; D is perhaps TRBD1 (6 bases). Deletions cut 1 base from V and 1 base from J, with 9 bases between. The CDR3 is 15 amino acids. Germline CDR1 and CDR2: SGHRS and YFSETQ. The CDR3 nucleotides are TGCGCCAGCAGCTTGACAGGGCGCGCCAAAAACATTCAGTACTTC. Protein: CASSLTGRAKNIQYF.

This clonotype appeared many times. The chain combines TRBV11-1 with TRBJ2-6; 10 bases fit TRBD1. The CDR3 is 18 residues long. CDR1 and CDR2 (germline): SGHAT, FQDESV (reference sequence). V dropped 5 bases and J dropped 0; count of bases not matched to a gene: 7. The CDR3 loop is CASSPGQGTTSGANVLTF. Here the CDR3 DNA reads TGTGCCAGCAGCCCGGGACAGGGGACGACCTCTGGGGCCAACGTCCTGACTTTC. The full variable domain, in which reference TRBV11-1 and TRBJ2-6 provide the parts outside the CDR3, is EAEVAQSPRYKITEKSQAVAFWCDPISGHATLYWYRQILGQGPELLVQFQDESVVDDSQLPKDRFSAERLKGVDSTLKIQPAELGDSAMYLCASSPGQGTTSGANVLTFGAGSRLTVL.